The clone carrying this T cell receptor (beta chain) occurred once. The antigen is undetermined. This entry comes from a study of CD8+ T cells in alopecia areata. Study context: The share of scalp area affected provided the severity score for treated patients.

Extraction of RNA preceded its reverse transcription into cDNA, which served as the sequencing template. Sequenced by immunoSEQ multiplex PCR; TCRdb stores in-frame clones only, minus some. This sample has about 220,000 clones, with around 57% found just once. General study findings and limits: Alopecia totalis/universalis scalp especially showed more expanded CD8+ clones than normal scalp.

Looked up from germline, CDR1 is GTSNPN and CDR2 is SVGIG (reference sequence). Trimming shortened V by 6 bases and J by 4 bases, and 18 bases separated the two germline ends. CDR3 length: 15 amino acids. Indicated treatment: oral pan-JAK inhibitor, 5-10 mg twice daily. This clonotype was sampled from a human donor with alopecia areata. Sequenced here: CD4+ T cells sorted from blood, sampled at week 4, from a patient treated with tofacitinib. The rearrangement links TRBV30 to TRBJ1-4, with D perhaps TRBD1 (5 bases). The CDR3 protein is CACNLGTGNNEKLFF. CDR3 nucleotide sequence: TGTGCCTGCAACCTTGGGACGGGTAATAATGAAAAACTGTTTTTT.